This note documents a single T cell receptor beta chain sequence. No antigen is known for it. These data belong to a study of beta chain features in type 1 diabetes. Overall study findings and caveats: Although PCR might favor shorter templates, it would do so equally in patients and controls. TCRB CDR3 length was moderately but significantly reduced in all four CD4+ subsets of Type 1 diabetes patients.

Expressed TCRB transcripts were sequenced after all isolated RNA was converted to cDNA. Clones were read by immunoSEQ multiplex PCR, and TCRdb kept only the in-frame ones, dropping some. The table shows hundreds of thousands of clones, with roughly 70% occurring only once. Germline V lookup: CDR1 LNHNV, CDR2 YYDKDF (reference sequence). V was trimmed by 5 bases and J by 3 bases, leaving 13 bases between them. The CDR3 consists of 14 residues. This chain joins TRBV15 and TRBJ1-2; no clear D gene. This sequence originates from a young man in good health. The sample was naive CD4+ T cells from blood. The CDR3 spells CATSRRSGDYGYTF. The CDR3 region has the DNA TGTGCCACCAGCCGGCGGTCCGGTGACTATGGCTACACCTTC.